The TCR beta chain described here comes from a study of neurological immune-mediated disorders. Study conclusions and caveats: The absence of any CDR3 amino acid sequence shared by expanded clones across subjects suggests that repertoires were private in all groups.

V was shortened by 4 bases and J by 0 bases, with 11 bases between the two germline ends. The length of the CDR3 is 15 residues. CDR1 is SGHRS and CDR2 is YFSETQ in the germline V gene. This clonotype was seen more than once but under ten times. Its cognate antigen is unknown. The cDNA was synthesized by means of template-switch 5'RACE, which was carried out with 10-nucleotide random UMIs. A single run covered 15-18 subjects with over 190 million TCR-beta sequences. Each CDR3 protein is one row after TCRdb ran MiXCR on the 5' RACE reads. The data show fewer than 110,000 distinct CDR3 sequences, with roughly a tenth seen just once and around 3.1% held by the top ten. As to time point: longitudinal time-point 3. The study built unsorted libraries from 2 million PBMCs kept at -80 C.

The sequence was collected from a female donor with HTLV-1-associated myelopathy (HAM/TSP). Sequencing used PBMCs. The genes are TRBV5-1 and TRBJ2-1; D gene unclear. This CDR3 is CASSGVATSYNEQFF. CDR3 in DNA: TGCGCCAGCAGCGGGGTGGCCACCTCCTACAATGAGCAGTTCTTC.